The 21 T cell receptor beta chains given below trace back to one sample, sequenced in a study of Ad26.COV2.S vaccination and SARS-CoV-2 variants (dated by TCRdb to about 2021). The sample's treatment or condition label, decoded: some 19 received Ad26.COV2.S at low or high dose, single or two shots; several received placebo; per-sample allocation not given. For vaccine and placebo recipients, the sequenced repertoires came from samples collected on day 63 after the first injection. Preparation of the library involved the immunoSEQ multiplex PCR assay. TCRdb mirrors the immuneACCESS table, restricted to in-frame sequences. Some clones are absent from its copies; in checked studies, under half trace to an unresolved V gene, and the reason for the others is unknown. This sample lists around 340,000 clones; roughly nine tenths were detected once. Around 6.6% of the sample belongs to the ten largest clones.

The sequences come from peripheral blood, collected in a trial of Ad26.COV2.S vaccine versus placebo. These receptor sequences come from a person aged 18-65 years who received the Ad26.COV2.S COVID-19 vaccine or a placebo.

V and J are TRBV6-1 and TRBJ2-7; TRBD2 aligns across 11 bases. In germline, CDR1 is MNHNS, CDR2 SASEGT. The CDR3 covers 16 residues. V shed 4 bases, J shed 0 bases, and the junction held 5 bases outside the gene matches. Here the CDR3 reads CASSGGGLADSYEQYF. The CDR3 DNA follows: TGTGCCAGCAGTGGGGGGGGACTAGCGGACTCCTACGAGCAGTACTTC.

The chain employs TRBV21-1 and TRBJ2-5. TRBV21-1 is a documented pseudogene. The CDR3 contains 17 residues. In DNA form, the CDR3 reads TGTGCCAGCAGCAACTCAAAAACGATTCTCTGCCAAGAGACCCAGTACTTC. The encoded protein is CASSNSKTILCQETQYF.

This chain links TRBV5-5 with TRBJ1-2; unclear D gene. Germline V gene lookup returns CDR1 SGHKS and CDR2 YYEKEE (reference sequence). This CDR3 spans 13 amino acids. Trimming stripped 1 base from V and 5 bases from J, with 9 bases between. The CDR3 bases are TGTGCCAGCAGCTTGAAGGACGTATATGGCTACACCTTC. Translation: CASSLKDVYGYTF.

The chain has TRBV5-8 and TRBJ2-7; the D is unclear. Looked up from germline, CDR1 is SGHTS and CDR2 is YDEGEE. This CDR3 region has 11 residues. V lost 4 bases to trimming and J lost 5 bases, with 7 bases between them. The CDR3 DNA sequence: TGTGCCAGCAGCCTCGTAAACGAGCAGTACTTC. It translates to CASSLVNEQYF.

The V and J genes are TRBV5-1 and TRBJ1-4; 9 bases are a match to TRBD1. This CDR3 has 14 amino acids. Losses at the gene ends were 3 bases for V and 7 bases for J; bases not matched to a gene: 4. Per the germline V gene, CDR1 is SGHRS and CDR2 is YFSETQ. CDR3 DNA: TGCGCCAGCAGCTCACAGGGGGCTATTGAAAAACTGTTTTTT. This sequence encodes CASSSQGAIEKLFF. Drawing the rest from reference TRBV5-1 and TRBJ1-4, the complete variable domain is KAGVTQTPRYLIKTRGQQVTLSCSPISGHRSVSWYQQTPGQGLQFLFEYFSETQRNKGNFPGRFSGRQFSNSRSEMNVSTLELGDSALYLCASSSQGAIEKLFFGSGTQLSVL.

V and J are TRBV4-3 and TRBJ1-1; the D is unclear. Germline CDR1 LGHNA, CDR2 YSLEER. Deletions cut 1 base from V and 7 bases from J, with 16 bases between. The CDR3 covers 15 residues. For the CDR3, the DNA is TGCGCCAGCAGCCAAGGTCGGGCTTCCTACAGTGAAGCTTTCTTT. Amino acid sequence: CASSQGRASYSEAFF.

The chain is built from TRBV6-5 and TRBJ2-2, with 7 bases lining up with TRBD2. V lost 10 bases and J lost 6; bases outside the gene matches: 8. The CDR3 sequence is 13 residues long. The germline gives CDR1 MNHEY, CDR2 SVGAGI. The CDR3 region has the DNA TGTGCCACCCGGAGCGGGGTCGCCGGGGAGCTGTTTTTT. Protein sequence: CATRSGVAGELFF.

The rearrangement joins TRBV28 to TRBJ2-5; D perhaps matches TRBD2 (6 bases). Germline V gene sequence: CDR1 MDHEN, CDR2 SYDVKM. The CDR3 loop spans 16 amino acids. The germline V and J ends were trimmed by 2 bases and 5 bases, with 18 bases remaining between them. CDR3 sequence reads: CASSLAPGGAGETQYF. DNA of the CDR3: TGTGCCAGCAGTTTAGCCCCTGGCGGGGCGGGTGAGACCCAGTACTTC.

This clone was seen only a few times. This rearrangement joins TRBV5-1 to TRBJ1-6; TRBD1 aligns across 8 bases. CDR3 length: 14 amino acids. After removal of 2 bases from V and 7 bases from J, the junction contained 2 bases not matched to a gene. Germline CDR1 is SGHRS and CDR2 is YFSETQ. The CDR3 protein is CASSLRQGNSPLHF. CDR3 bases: TGCGCCAGCAGCTTACGACAGGGGAATTCACCCCTCCACTTT.

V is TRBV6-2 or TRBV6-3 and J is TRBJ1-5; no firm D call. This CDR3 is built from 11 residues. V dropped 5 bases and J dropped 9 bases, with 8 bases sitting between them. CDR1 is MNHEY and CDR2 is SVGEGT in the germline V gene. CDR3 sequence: CASSQLGPQHF. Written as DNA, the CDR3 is TGTGCCAGCAGTCAACTCGGGCCCCAGCATTTT.

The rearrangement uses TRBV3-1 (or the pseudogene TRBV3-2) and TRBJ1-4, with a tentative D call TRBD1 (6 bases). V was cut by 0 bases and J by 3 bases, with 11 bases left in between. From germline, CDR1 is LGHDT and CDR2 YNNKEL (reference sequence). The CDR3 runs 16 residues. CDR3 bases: TGTGCCAGCAGCCAAGATGGGGGCAGCTCTAATGAAAAACTGTTTTTT. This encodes CASSQDGGSSNEKLFF.

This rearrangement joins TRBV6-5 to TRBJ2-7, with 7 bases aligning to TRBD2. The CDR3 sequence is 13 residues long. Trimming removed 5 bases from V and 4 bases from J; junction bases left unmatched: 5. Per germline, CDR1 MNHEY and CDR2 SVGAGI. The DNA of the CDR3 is TGTGCCAGCAGTCCGCGGACTAGATACGAGCAGTACTTC. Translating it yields CASSPRTRYEQYF.

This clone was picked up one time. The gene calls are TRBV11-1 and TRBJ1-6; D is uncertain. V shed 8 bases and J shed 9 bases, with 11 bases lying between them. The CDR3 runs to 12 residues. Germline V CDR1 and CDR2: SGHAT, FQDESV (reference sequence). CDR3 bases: TGTGCCAGCCGGGAGGCCGGTTCACCCCTCCACTTT. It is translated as CASREAGSPLHF.

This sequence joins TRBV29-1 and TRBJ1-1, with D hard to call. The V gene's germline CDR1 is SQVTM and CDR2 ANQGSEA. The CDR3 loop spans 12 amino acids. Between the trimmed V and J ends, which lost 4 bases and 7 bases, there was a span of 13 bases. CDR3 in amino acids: CSVGEMRGEAFF. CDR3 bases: TGCAGCGTTGGGGAAATGCGGGGTGAAGCTTTCTTT.

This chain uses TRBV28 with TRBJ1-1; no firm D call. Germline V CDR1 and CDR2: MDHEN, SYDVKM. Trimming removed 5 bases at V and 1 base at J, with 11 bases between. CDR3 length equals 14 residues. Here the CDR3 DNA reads TGTGCCAGCAGTCCTCCGGGTGGGAACACTGAAGCTTTCTTT. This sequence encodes CASSPPGGNTEAFF.

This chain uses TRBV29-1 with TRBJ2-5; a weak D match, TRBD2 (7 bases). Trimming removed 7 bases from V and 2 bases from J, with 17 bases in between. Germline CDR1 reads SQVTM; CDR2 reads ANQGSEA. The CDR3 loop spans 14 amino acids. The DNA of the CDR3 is TGCAGCGCCTTGGGGGGGCGGTGGCAAGAGACCCAGTACTTC. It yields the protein CSALGGRWQETQYF.

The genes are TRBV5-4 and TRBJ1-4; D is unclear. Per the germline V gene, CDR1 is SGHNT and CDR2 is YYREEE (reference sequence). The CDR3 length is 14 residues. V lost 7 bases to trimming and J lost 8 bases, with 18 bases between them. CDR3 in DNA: TGTGCCAGCGGATCCTTGGCGGTTGGGGAAAAACTGTTTTTT. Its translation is CASGSLAVGEKLFF.

The CDR3 sequence is CASSVDTTTNTGELFF. The CDR3 region has the DNA TGTGCCAGCAGCGTAGATACGACTACGAACACCGGGGAGCTGTTTTTT. The V gene is TRBV9, the J gene TRBJ2-2, with D possibly matching TRBD2 (5 bases). CDR1 SGDLS and CDR2 YYNGEE come from the germline V gene. The V gene lost 0 bases and the J gene lost 0 bases, with 9 bases spanning the gap. The CDR3 totals 16 residues. The variable domain in full, completed from reference TRBV9 and TRBJ2-2, reads DSGVTQTPKHLITATGQRVTLRCSPRSGDLSVYWYQQSLDQGLQFLIQYYNGEERAKGNILERFSAQQFPDLHSELNLSSLELGDSALYFCASSVDTTTNTGELFFGEGSRLTVL.

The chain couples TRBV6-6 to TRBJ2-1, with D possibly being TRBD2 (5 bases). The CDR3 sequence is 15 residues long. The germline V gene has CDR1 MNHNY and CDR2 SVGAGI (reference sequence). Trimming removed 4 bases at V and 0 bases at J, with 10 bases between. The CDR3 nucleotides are TGTGCCAGCAGTTCCGGGATGAGCTCCTACAATGAGCAGTTCTTC. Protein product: CASSSGMSSYNEQFF.

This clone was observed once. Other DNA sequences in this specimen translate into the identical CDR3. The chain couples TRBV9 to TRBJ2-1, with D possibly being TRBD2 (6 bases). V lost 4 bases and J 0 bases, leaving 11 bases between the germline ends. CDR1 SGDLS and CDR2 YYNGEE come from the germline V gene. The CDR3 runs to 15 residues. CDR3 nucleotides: TGTGCCAGCAGCCGTAGCGGCAGCTCCTACAATGAGCAGTTCTTC. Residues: CASSRSGSSYNEQFF.

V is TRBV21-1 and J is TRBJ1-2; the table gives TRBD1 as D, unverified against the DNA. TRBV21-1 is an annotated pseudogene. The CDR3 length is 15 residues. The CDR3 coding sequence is TGTGCCAGCAGCAATAGTCGGGGCCCGACAGGCGGCTACACCTTC. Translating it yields CASSNSRGPTGGYTF.